This entry describes one T cell receptor beta chain. The antigen it recognizes is unknown. Base qualities are not provided; no much larger clone lies one nucleotide away. The protocol used for the library was 5' RACE. These reads were obtained on an Illumina HiSeq 2000. A universal primer binding site was introduced by template switching, and a unique molecular identifier was present in the final cDNA, enabling accurate counting of TCR cDNA molecules. First-strand cDNA for TCR alpha and beta chains was synthesized from specific primers in the conserved constant-segment region. To control for contamination, every cDNA library was double barcoded, receiving both a SMART-Mk sample barcode and Illumina barcodes. TruSeq adapter sequences along with Illumina sample barcodes were introduced in two successive PCR steps. The Illumina HiSeq platform was used with custom primers to sequence TCR alpha and beta cDNA libraries. For the original study's pipeline: Unique molecular identifiers were extracted from raw reads with MiGEC, and CDR3 positions were determined with MiXCR. For each individual, recombination models were inferred using an EM algorithm with the repgenHMM and IGoR tools. The tcR package in R was used for shared clonotype analysis, with sharing normalized by the product of cloneset sizes. To study raw recombination without the effects of thymic and clonal selection, out-of-frame nonproductive sequences were analyzed. The public reads were reanalyzed by TCRdb: fastp trimming at Q25, MiXCR alignment, in-frame beta chains only. Merged by CDR3 protein, the rows form single entries marked with the most common genes and DNA. These V and J calls originate from TCRdb's pipeline instead of the authors' own analysis. The sample table holds about 660,000 distinct CDR3 sequences, of which around 8.6% were seen once. The ten largest clones represent approximately 0.96% of the sample.

The sample comes from a study of identical twins (dated by TCRdb to the mid-2010s). At the level of the whole study: To test whether fetal clonotypes persist, this study deep-sequenced TCR alpha and beta repertoires from monozygotic twins, from unrelated adults of various ages, and from cord blood. To rule out contamination, the twin experiments were replicated at different times with different library preparation protocols. Overall study outcomes, separate from this receptor: In monozygotic twins, out-of-frame TCR alpha sharing was systematically underestimated by recombination models, although the models agreed with sharing between unrelated individuals. Abundant cord blood beta clonotypes had fewer insertions, young adult naive repertoires showed a similar but weaker trend, and memory repertoires showed no such trend. Invariant T cells such as MAIT and iNKT could partly confound zero-insertion analyses, though diverse VJ usage argued against this for most clonotypes. Compared with coincidental sharing between unrelated individuals, an excess of low generation-probability sequences was observed among out-of-frame TCR alpha sequences shared between twins. A weaker excess of twin sharing was found in beta out-of-frame sequences because the signal-to-noise ratio was lowered by fewer shared sequences. Because the same donors could not be followed over many years, the conclusions relied on cross-sectional statistical analysis.

As encoded in the germline V gene (reference sequence), CDR1 is DFQATT while CDR2 is SNEGSKA. The V and J ends are trimmed by 0 bases and 6 bases, leaving 11 bases between them. Inclusive of the bounding cysteine and phenylalanine, the CDR3 is 13 residues long. Kept here is only the CDR3 DNA, which spans 39 bases and is read in frame from base 1. Every donor was a healthy Caucasian. The twin cohort consisted of three pairs of female monozygotic twins, all aged roughly 18 to 30 years. RNA for TCR libraries was isolated from peripheral blood mononuclear cells. This sample was shared with a second study, whose subject was yellow fever vaccine responses in identical twins. Drawing on the second study: According to the authors, the vaccine-induced T cell response in identical twins seemed to be partly convergent and partly specific to each individual. Focusing on identical twins, the study followed the T cell clones that responded to the vaccine, and did so with precision.

This TCR was sampled from a woman aged 18-29 years in good health. Sample: PBMCs. The chain joins TRBV20-1 to TRBJ1-1; the D gene is not confidently resolved. The DNA sequence is TGCAGTGCTAGAGACCAGACCCAATCTGAAGCTTTCTTT. Translated, it reads CSARDQTQSEAFF.